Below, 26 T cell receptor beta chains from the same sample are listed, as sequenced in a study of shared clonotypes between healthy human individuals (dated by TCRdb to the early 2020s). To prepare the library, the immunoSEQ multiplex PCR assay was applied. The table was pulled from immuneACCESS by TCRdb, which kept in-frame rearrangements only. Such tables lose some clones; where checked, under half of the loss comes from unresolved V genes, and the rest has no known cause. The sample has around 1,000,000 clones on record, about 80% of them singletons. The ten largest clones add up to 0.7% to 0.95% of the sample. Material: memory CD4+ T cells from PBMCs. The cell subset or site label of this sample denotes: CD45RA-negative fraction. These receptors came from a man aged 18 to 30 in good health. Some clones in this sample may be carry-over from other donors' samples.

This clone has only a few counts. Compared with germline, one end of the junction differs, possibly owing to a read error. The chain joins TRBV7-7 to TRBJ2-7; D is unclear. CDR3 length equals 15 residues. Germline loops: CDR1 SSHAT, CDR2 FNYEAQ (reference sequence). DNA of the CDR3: TGTGCTAGCAGCTTAGGACGGAGACCACACTACGAGCAGTACTTC. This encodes CASSLGRRPHYEQYF.

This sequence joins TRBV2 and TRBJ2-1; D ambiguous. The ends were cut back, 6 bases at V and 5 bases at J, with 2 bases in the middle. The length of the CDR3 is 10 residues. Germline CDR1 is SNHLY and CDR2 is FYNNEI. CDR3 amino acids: CASRDNEQFF. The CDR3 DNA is TGTGCCAGCAGGGACAATGAGCAGTTCTTC.

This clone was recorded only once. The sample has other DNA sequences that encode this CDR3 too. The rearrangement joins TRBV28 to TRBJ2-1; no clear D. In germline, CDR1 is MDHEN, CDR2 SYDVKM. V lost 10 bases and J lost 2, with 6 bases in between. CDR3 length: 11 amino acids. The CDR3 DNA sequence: TGTGCCACTGGGACCTACAATGAGCAGTTCTTC. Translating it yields CATGTYNEQFF.

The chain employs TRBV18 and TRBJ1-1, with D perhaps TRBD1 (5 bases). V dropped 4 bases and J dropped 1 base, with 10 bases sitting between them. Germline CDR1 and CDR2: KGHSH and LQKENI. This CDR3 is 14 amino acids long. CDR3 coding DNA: TGTGCCAGCTCACTAAACCAGGGGAACACTGAAGCTTTCTTT. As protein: CASSLNQGNTEAFF.

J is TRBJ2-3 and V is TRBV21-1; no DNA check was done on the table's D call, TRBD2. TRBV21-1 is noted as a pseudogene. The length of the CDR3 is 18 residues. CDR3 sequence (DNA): TGTGCCAGCCATGGGACTCTTCTAGAAACCTATAGCACAGATACGCAGTATTTT. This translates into CASHGTLLETYSTDTQYF.

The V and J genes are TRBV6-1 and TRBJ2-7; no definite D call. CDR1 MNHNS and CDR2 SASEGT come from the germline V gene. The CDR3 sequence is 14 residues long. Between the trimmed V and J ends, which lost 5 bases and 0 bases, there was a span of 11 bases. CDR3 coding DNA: TGTGCCAGCAGTCCACGGACGGACTCCTACGAGCAGTACTTC. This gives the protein CASSPRTDSYEQYF.

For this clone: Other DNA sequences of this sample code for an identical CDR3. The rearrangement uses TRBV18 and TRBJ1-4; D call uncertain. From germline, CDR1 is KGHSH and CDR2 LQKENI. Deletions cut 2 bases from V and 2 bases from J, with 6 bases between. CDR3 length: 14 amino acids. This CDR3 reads CASSPRATNEKLFF. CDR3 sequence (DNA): TGTGCCAGCTCACCAAGAGCGACTAATGAAAAACTGTTTTTT.

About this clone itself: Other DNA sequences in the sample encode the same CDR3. In nucleotides, the CDR3 is TGTGCCAGCAGTGACTCTGGGGCCAACGTCCTGACTTTC. It encodes CASSDSGANVLTF. The chain joins TRBV2 to TRBJ2-6; D remains ambiguous. This CDR3 is built from 13 residues. Germline V gene sequence: CDR1 SNHLY, CDR2 FYNNEI. V lost 3 bases, J lost 0 bases, and 0 bases lay in between.

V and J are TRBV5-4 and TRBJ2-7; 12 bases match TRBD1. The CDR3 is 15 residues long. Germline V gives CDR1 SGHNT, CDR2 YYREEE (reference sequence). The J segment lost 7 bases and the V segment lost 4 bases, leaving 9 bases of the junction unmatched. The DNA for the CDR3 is TGTGCCAGCAGCCCCGACCGGGACAGGGGGCGTGAGCAGTACTTC. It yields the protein CASSPDRDRGREQYF.

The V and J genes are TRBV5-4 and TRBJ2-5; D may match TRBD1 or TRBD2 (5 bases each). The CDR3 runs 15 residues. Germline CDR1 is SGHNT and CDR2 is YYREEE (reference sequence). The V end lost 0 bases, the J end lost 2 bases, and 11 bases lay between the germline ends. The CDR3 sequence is CASSLVGRKQETQYF. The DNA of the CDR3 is TGTGCCAGCAGCTTGGTGGGACGGAAACAAGAGACCCAGTACTTC.

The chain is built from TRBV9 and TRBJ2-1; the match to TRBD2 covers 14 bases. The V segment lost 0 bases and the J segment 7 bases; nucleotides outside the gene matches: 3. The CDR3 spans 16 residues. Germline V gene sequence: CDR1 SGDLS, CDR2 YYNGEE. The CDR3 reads CASSVAGLAGVNEQFF. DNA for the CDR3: TGTGCCAGCAGCGTAGCGGGACTAGCGGGAGTTAATGAGCAGTTCTTC. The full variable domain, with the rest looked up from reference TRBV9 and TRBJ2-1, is DSGVTQTPKHLITATGQRVTLRCSPRSGDLSVYWYQQSLDQGLQFLIQYYNGEERAKGNILERFSAQQFPDLHSELNLSSLELGDSALYFCASSVAGLAGVNEQFFGPGTRLTVL.

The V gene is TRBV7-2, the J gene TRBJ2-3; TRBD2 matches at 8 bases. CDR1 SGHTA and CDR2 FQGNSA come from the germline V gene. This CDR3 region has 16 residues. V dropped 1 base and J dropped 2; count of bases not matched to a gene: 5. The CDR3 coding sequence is TGTGCCAGCAGCTTAGTGTCGGGAGGGCTCACAGATACGCAGTATTTT. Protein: CASSLVSGGLTDTQYF.

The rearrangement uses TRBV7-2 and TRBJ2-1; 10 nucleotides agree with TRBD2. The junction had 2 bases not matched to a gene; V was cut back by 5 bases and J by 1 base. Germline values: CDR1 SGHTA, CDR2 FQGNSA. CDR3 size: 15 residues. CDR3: CASSKLAGSYNEQFF. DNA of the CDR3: TGTGCCAGCAGCAAACTAGCGGGATCCTACAATGAGCAGTTCTTC. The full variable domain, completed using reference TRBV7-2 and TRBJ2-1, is GAGVSQSPSNKVTEKGKDVELRCDPISGHTALYWYRQSLGQGLEFLIYFQGNSAPDKSGLPSDRFSAERTGGSVSTLTIQRTQQEDSAVYLCASSKLAGSYNEQFFGPGTRLTVL.

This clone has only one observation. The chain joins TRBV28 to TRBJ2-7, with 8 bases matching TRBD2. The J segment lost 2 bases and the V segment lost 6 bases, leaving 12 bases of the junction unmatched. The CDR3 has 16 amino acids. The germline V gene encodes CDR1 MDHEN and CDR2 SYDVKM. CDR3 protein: CASRTQSGSNPYEQYF. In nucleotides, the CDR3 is TGTGCCAGCAGGACACAAAGCGGGAGCAATCCCTACGAGCAGTACTTC.

CDR3 nucleotides: TGTGCCAGCAAATCTCCGCTAGGGTCAGGGACCGGGGAGCTGTTTTTT. This codes for CASKSPLGSGTGELFF. The genes are TRBV28 and TRBJ2-2; perhaps TRBD1 as D (5 bases). Germline CDR1 and CDR2: MDHEN and SYDVKM. The CDR3 is 16 amino acids. V was pared by 7 bases and J by 5 bases, with 20 bases between.

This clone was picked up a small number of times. CDR3 DNA sequence: TGTGCCTGGGCGCCGGGGTCCAATCAGCCCCAGCATTTT. Translating it yields CAWAPGSNQPQHF. The chain combines TRBV30 with TRBJ1-5; D is undetermined. The germline V gene has CDR1 GTSNPN and CDR2 SVGIG (reference sequence). This CDR3 has 13 residues. With 5 bases removed from V and 3 bases from J, the gap between germline ends came to 11 bases. Looking up the rest from reference TRBV30 and TRBJ1-5 gives the full variable domain: SQTIHQWPATLVQPVGSPLSLECTVEGTSNPNLYWYRQAAGRGLQLLFYSVGIGQISSEVPQNLSASRPQDRQFILSSKKLLLSDSGFYLCAWAPGSNQPQHFGDGTRLSIL.

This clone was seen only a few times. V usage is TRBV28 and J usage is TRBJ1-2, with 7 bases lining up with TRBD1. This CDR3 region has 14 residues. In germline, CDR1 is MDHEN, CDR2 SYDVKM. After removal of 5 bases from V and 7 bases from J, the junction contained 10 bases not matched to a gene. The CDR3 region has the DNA TGTGCCAGCAGTATTTTAGGGGGCGTTTTTGGCTACACCTTC. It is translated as CASSILGGVFGYTF.

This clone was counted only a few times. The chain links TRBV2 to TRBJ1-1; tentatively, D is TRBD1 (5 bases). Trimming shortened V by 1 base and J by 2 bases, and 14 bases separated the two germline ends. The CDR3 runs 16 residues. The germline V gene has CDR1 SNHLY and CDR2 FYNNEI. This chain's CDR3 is CASSEGGTTVNTEAFF. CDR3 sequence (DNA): TGTGCCAGCAGTGAAGGTGGGACGACAGTCAACACTGAAGCTTTCTTT.

DNA of the CDR3: TGCGCCAGCAGCCAAGATGTCCAGGCGGCCCCCTATGGCTACACCTTC. It specifies CASSQDVQAAPYGYTF. V is TRBV4-1 and J is TRBJ1-2, with D hard to call. The CDR3 contains 16 residues. Germline loops: CDR1 MGHRA, CDR2 YSYEKL. Trimming cost V 0 bases and J 4 bases, with 15 bases left between them.

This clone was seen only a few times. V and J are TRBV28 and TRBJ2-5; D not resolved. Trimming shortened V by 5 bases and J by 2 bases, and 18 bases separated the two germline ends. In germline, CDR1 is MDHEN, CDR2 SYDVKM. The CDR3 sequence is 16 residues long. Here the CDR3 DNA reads TGTGCCAGCAGTCCCCACAAGAACCTCCCTCAAGAGACCCAGTACTTC. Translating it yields CASSPHKNLPQETQYF.

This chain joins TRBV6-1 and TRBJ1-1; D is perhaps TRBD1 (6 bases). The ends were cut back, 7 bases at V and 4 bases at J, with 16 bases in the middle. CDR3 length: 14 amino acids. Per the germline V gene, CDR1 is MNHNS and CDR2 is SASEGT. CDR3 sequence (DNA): TGTGCCAGCACCAACCAGAGGGGGGGCACTGAAGCTTTCTTT. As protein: CASTNQRGGTEAFF.

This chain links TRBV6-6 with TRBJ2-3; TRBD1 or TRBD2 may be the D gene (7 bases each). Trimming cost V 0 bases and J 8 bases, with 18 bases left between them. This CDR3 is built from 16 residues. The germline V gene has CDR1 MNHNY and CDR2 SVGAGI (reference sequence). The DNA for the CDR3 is TGTGCCAGCAGTTACTCGATCCCCAGGGGGGGCAGTACGCAGTATTTT. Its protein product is CASSYSIPRGGSTQYF.

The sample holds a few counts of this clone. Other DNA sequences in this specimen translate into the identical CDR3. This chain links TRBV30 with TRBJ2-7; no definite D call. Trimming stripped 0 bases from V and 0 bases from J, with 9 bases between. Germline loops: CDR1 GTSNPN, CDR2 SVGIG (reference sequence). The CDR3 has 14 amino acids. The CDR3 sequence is CAWSVARISYEQYF. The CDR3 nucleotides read TGTGCCTGGAGTGTAGCCCGAATCTCCTACGAGCAGTACTTC.

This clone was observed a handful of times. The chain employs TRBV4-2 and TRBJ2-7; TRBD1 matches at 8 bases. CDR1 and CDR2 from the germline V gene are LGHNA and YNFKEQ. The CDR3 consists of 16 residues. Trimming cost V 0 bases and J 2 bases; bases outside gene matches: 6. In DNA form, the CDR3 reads TGTGCCAGCAGCCAAGATTGGCAGGGGGCGACCTACGAGCAGTACTTC. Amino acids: CASSQDWQGATYEQYF.

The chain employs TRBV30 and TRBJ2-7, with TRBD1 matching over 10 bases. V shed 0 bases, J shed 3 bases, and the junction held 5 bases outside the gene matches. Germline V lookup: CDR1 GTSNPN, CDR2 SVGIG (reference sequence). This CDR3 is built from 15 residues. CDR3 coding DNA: TGTGCCTGGAGTGTACGGGACAGGGGTTTCTACGAGCAGTACTTC. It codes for CAWSVRDRGFYEQYF.

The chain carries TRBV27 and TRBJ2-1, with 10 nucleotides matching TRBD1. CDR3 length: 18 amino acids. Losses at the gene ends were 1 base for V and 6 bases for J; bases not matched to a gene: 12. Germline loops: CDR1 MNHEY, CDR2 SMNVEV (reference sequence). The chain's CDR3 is CASSLCGSGTGELNEQFF. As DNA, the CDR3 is TGTGCCAGCAGTTTATGCGGTTCGGGGACAGGGGAACTCAATGAGCAGTTCTTC.